Following are 32 T cell receptor beta chains from one sample sequenced in a study of human T cells and chemical hapten exposure. Time point noted: patch test 1, 2 weeks after DPC sensitization. The treatment here: therapeutic diphenylcyclopropenone sensitization with weekly scalp DPC. TCRdb re-called the RACE reads with MiXCR, one entry per CDR3 protein. The repertoire holds tens of thousands of distinct CDR3 sequences, with about 11% as singletons. The source was whole blood, collected in connection with sensitization to the hapten diphenylcyclopropenone (DPC). The receptors originated from a woman aged 50 to 60 with alopecia areata. Some clones in this sample may be carry-over from other donors' samples.

There are many counts of this clonotype. An end of the junction differs from the germline gene, which may be a read error. The chain links TRBV7-7 to TRBJ1-6, with 7 bases identical to TRBD1. Per the germline V gene, CDR1 is SSHAT and CDR2 is FNYEAQ (reference sequence). This CDR3 spans 14 amino acids. This chain's CDR3 is CASSLGGPNSPLHF. The CDR3, as DNA: TGTGCTAGCAGCTTAGGGGGCCCGAATTCACCCCTCCACTTT.

The chain uses TRBV11-2 and TRBJ2-6; TRBD1 aligns across 8 bases. The V gene's germline CDR1 is SGHAT and CDR2 FQNNGV. Trimming took 5 bases from V and 0 from J; bases not matched to a gene: 12. The CDR3 extends over 19 amino acids. CDR3 residues: CASSPKETGAPSGANVLTF. CDR3 DNA sequence: TGTGCCAGCAGCCCTAAAGAGACAGGGGCCCCCTCTGGGGCCAACGTCCTGACTTTC.

This clonotype came up a few times. The chain joins TRBV27 to TRBJ2-5, with a tentative D call TRBD1 (6 bases). The ends were cut back, 1 base at V and 2 bases at J, with 17 bases in the middle. Germline CDR1 MNHEY, CDR2 SMNVEV (reference sequence). The length of the CDR3 is 17 residues. The chain's CDR3 is CASSLYSPGDTQETQYF. CDR3 DNA sequence: TGTGCCAGCAGTTTATACTCCCCAGGGGACACACAAGAGACCCAGTACTTC.

V is TRBV29-1 and J is TRBJ2-2; TRBD1 is a possible D gene (5 bases). V shed 3 bases and J shed 0 bases, with 11 bases lying between them. The CDR3 consists of 15 residues. Germline values: CDR1 SQVTM, CDR2 ANQGSEA. The CDR3 spells CSVEPRQSNTGELFF. CDR3 in DNA: TGCAGCGTTGAGCCCAGACAGTCGAACACCGGGGAGCTGTTTTTT.

This clonotype was picked up many times. The chain is built from TRBV7-2 and TRBJ2-5; D is ambiguous. Trimming took 8 bases from V and 7 from J, leaving 8 bases between them. The germline V gene encodes CDR1 SGHTA and CDR2 FQGNSA. This CDR3 spans 10 amino acids. The chain's CDR3 is CASGPPTQYF. CDR3 nucleotide sequence: TGTGCCAGCGGTCCACCGACCCAGTACTTC.

In its sample, this clonotype was seen many times. V usage is TRBV18 and J usage is TRBJ1-3; D unclear. This CDR3 spans 14 amino acids. V was shortened by 6 bases and J by 2 bases, with 11 bases between the two germline ends. Germline CDR1 KGHSH, CDR2 LQKENI. The CDR3 DNA reads as TGTGCCAGCTCCCCGGGAATTACTGGAAACACCATATATTTT. It specifies CASSPGITGNTIYF.

Many counts were recorded for this clonotype. This chain joins TRBV20-1 and TRBJ2-5; perhaps TRBD2 as D (7 bases). The CDR3 loop spans 14 amino acids. Between the trimmed V and J ends, which lost 5 bases and 3 bases, there was a span of 16 bases. The germline V gene has CDR1 DFQATT and CDR2 SNEGSKA (reference sequence). The CDR3 loop reads CSAGGGAIEETQYF. For the CDR3, the DNA is TGCAGTGCTGGGGGGGGCGCGATCGAAGAGACCCAGTACTTC.

This clonotype was found many times. The chain links TRBV7-3 to TRBJ2-2; no reliable D call. Trimming removed 2 bases at V and 6 bases at J, with 13 bases between. The CDR3 runs to 15 residues. Germline CDR1 SGHTA, CDR2 FQGTGA. The CDR3 region is CASSLGPLGSGELFF. The DNA of the CDR3 is TGTGCCAGCAGCTTAGGGCCTCTGGGTTCCGGGGAGCTGTTTTTT.

The chain couples TRBV28 to TRBJ2-1; D gene unclear. The CDR3 runs 15 residues. Germline CDR1 and CDR2: MDHEN and SYDVKM. V was shortened by 7 bases and J by 0 bases, with 13 bases between the two germline ends. DNA of the CDR3: TGTGCCAGCACCACGGCGACCCCCTCCTACAATGAGCAGTTCTTC. Residues: CASTTATPSYNEQFF.

This clonotype has ten or more counts. This rearrangement joins TRBV3-1 to TRBJ1-6; TRBD1 agrees at 7 bases. The CDR3 is 16 amino acids. J gave up 10 bases and V 0 bases, and 9 bases lay outside the gene matches. Germline values: CDR1 LGHDT, CDR2 YNNKEL (reference sequence). The CDR3 sequence: CASSQDLPGGGSPLHF. The CDR3 coding sequence is TGTGCCAGCAGCCAAGATCTTCCAGGGGGGGGGTCACCCCTCCACTTT.

This clonotype was counted at least ten times. The gene calls are TRBV6-5 and TRBJ1-1; no definite D call. Germline V gene data show CDR1 as MNHEY and CDR2 as SVGAGI. Trimming pared 6 bases from V and 6 bases from J, leaving 8 bases between. This CDR3 is 11 amino acids long. CDR3 protein: CASSRASEAFF. DNA of the CDR3: TGTGCCAGCAGCCGGGCTTCTGAAGCTTTCTTT.

There are many counts of this clonotype. The genes are TRBV30 and TRBJ1-5, with D unclear. The CDR3 runs to 16 residues. Germline V gives CDR1 GTSNPN, CDR2 SVGIG (reference sequence). Trimming shortened V by 4 bases and J by 3 bases, and 19 bases separated the two germline ends. CDR3 sequence: CAWMGRYPYINQPQHF. In nucleotides, the CDR3 is TGTGCCTGGATGGGGAGATACCCCTATATCAATCAGCCCCAGCATTTT.

This clonotype was counted between two and nine times. J is TRBJ2-3 and V is TRBV24-1, with D unresolved. Germline loops: CDR1 KGHDR, CDR2 SFDVKD. The length of the CDR3 is 13 residues. Trimming removed 2 bases from V and 5 bases from J, with 7 bases in between. Written as DNA, the CDR3 is TGTGCCACCAGTGATTCCCGTCTAGATACGCAGTATTTT. Protein: CATSDSRLDTQYF.

This clonotype was observed many times. The rearrangement joins TRBV3-1 to TRBJ1-4; D gene unclear. V lost 0 bases to trimming and J lost 0 bases, with 11 bases between them. CDR1 is LGHDT and CDR2 is YNNKEL in the germline V gene (reference sequence). CDR3 size: 17 residues. CDR3 sequence: CASSQDFGRATNEKLFF. The DNA for the CDR3 is TGTGCCAGCAGCCAAGATTTCGGCAGAGCAACTAATGAAAAACTGTTTTTT.

The chain uses TRBV20-1 and TRBJ2-6; D remains unclear. Per the germline V gene, CDR1 is DFQATT and CDR2 is SNEGSKA (reference sequence). The V end was cut by 3 bases, the J end by 4 bases, with 13 bases between. The CDR3 runs to 15 residues. The CDR3 reads CSASFQSYGANVLTF. CDR3 coding DNA: TGCAGTGCTAGTTTCCAGTCCTACGGGGCCAACGTCCTGACTTTC.

The CDR3 protein is CATSVVMETGELFF. The CDR3, as DNA: TGTGCCACCAGCGTCGTGATGGAGACCGGGGAGCTGTTTTTT. The rearrangement joins TRBV15 to TRBJ2-2; D is undetermined. V lost 5 bases and J 5 bases, leaving 12 bases between the germline ends. The CDR3 covers 14 residues. Germline loops: CDR1 LNHNV, CDR2 YYDKDF (reference sequence). The full variable domain, rest sourced from reference TRBV15 and TRBJ2-2, is DAMVIQNPRYQVTQFGKPVTLSCSQTLNHNVMYWYQQKSSQAPKLLFHYYDKDFNNEADTPDNFQSRRPNTSFCFLDIRSPGLGDTAMYLCATSVVMETGELFFGEGSRLTVL.

This clonotype was picked up many times. The J gene is TRBJ2-1, the V gene TRBV7-3; D is perhaps TRBD2 (5 bases). CDR1 is SGHTA and CDR2 is FQGTGA in the germline V gene. The CDR3 contains 13 residues. V was pared by 2 bases and J by 9 bases, with 11 bases between. The CDR3 DNA follows: TGTGCCAGCAGCTTACCTGGGCGGGCTGAGCAGTTCTTC. Its translation: CASSLPGRAEQFF.

In this sample, this clonotype turned up many times. The chain recombines TRBV7-3 with TRBJ1-1; no definite D call. The CDR3 consists of 15 residues. In germline, CDR1 is SGHTA, CDR2 FQGTGA. The ends were cut back, 4 bases at V and 5 bases at J, with 17 bases in the middle. CDR3 loop: CASSSDGRHQTEAFF. CDR3 in DNA: TGTGCCAGCAGCTCCGACGGGCGACATCAGACTGAAGCTTTCTTT.

This clonotype was seen repeatedly, ten times or more. The V call is TRBV7-8, the J call TRBJ2-5; D ambiguous. This CDR3 has 15 amino acids. Trimming took 0 bases from V and 4 from J, leaving 12 bases between them. Germline CDR1 SGHVS, CDR2 FQNEAQ. The CDR3 region has the DNA TGTGCCAGCAGCTTAGCGGAAAGGGTCGGAGAGACCCAGTACTTC. This sequence encodes CASSLAERVGETQYF.

The chain uses TRBV29-1 and TRBJ1-2, with TRBD1 matching over 8 bases. CDR3 length equals 13 residues. V shed 6 bases, J shed 3 bases, and the junction held 6 bases outside the gene matches. CDR1 is SQVTM and CDR2 is ANQGSEA in the germline V gene. CDR3: CSVQGAGDYGYTF. CDR3 nucleotides: TGCAGCGTCCAGGGGGCAGGGGACTATGGCTACACCTTC.

This clonotype came up a few times. The chain is built from TRBV5-1 and TRBJ2-1; D is possibly TRBD1 (5 bases). From germline, CDR1 is SGHRS and CDR2 YFSETQ. V was clipped by 2 bases and J by 6 bases, with 6 bases between them. This CDR3 comprises 12 residues. Here the CDR3 DNA reads TGCGCCAGCAGCTTTCAGGGCAATGAGCAGTTCTTC. It encodes CASSFQGNEQFF.

This chain uses TRBV7-2 with TRBJ1-4; D is unclear. The germline V gene has CDR1 SGHTA and CDR2 FQGNSA. V shed 1 base and J shed 6 bases, with 12 bases lying between them. The CDR3 has 15 residues. The CDR3 DNA follows: TGTGCCAGCAGCTTAGGCGATGGCATGGATGAAAAACTGTTTTTT. This sequence encodes CASSLGDGMDEKLFF.

This clonotype was found many times. This rearrangement joins TRBV7-2 to TRBJ1-5; perhaps TRBD1 as D (6 bases). This CDR3 is built from 15 residues. V dropped 5 bases and J dropped 4 bases, with 15 bases sitting between them. Germline V gene data show CDR1 as SGHTA and CDR2 as FQGNSA. The CDR3: CASSPGAGENQPQHF. The CDR3 DNA reads as TGTGCCAGCAGCCCTGGAGCAGGGGAGAATCAGCCCCAGCATTTT.

The chain links TRBV30 to TRBJ2-7; 8 bases fit TRBD1. J was trimmed by 1 base and V by 5 bases; bases with no gene match: 4. CDR1 and CDR2 from the germline V gene are GTSNPN and SVGIG (reference sequence). This CDR3 contains 13 residues. The CDR3 nucleotides read TGTGCCTGGTGTACAGGGGGTTCCTACGAGCAGTACTTC. Protein: CAWCTGGSYEQYF.

This clonotype was counted between two and nine times. The J gene is TRBJ2-7, the V gene TRBV28; 9 positions agree with TRBD1. V lost 6 bases and J lost 7; bases outside the gene matches: 25. CDR3 length: 19 residues. CDR1 and CDR2 (germline): MDHEN, SYDVKM. The CDR3 region is CASSLIPGTGKGLTGEQYF. The CDR3 DNA reads TGTGCCAGCAGCCTTATTCCCGGGACAGGGAAAGGACTTACGGGAGAGCAGTACTTC. Full variable domain (remainder filled in from reference TRBV28 and TRBJ2-7): DVKVTQSSRYLVKRTGEKVFLECVQDMDHENMFWYRQDPGLGLRLIYFSYDVKMKEKGDIPEGYSVSREKKERFSLILESASTNQTSMYLCASSLIPGTGKGLTGEQYFGPGTRLTVT.

This clonotype has a count of ten or more. The chain joins TRBV29-1 to TRBJ2-7; 7 bases are shared with TRBD1. Unmatched junction bases numbered 11, after V lost 6 bases and J lost 3 bases. The CDR3 loop spans 14 amino acids. Germline CDR1 is SQVTM and CDR2 is ANQGSEA. CDR3 sequence (DNA): TGCAGCGTCCGCGCCTGGGGACAGAACTACGAGCAGTACTTC. This translates into CSVRAWGQNYEQYF.

The DNA for the CDR3 is TGTGCCAGCAGCTTAGCGGCGGGGAATAATCAGCCCCAGCATTTT. Translating it yields CASSLAAGNNQPQHF. The chain has TRBV7-2 and TRBJ1-5; D not certain. V lost 0 bases, J lost 4 bases, and 10 bases lay in between. CDR1 is SGHTA and CDR2 is FQGNSA in the germline V gene. The CDR3 sequence is 15 residues long.

This clonotype was counted a few times. The chain joins TRBV10-1 to TRBJ1-1; no definite D call. Germline loops: CDR1 WNHNN, CDR2 SYGVQD (reference sequence). This CDR3 comprises 14 residues. The ends were cut back, 0 bases at V and 4 bases at J, with 9 bases in the middle. The CDR3: CASSESGVLTEAFF. CDR3 in DNA: TGCGCCAGCAGTGAGTCTGGGGTTCTCACTGAAGCTTTCTTT.

The J gene is TRBJ2-4, the V gene TRBV5-5; D could derive from TRBD1 or TRBD2 (6 bases each). CDR3 length: 15 residues. Trimming shortened V by 0 bases and J by 7 bases, and 14 bases separated the two germline ends. The germline CDR1 and CDR2 sequences are SGHKS and YYEKEE (reference sequence). The DNA for the CDR3 is TGTGCCAGCAGCTTGGAACAGGGAGGTCGGAACATTCAGTACTTC. As protein: CASSLEQGGRNIQYF.

This clonotype was detected many times. The chain is built from TRBV28 and TRBJ2-3; D unresolved. This CDR3 spans 13 amino acids. V was trimmed by 5 bases and J by 6 bases, leaving 12 bases between them. Germline CDR1 reads MDHEN; CDR2 reads SYDVKM. The CDR3 DNA follows: TGTGCCAGCAGTGTAGGACGGTGGGATACGCAGTATTTT. Translated, it gives CASSVGRWDTQYF.

Only a few counts were recorded for this clonotype. V is TRBV15 and J is TRBJ2-5; D is unclear. The CDR3 length is 14 residues. The V and J ends lost 0 bases and 2 bases respectively, with 7 bases between them. Germline CDR1 is LNHNV and CDR2 is YYDKDF (reference sequence). CDR3 bases: TGTGCCACCAGCAGAGATTTACAGCAAGAGACCCAGTACTTC. Translating it yields CATSRDLQQETQYF. Full variable domain (missing parts from reference TRBV15 and TRBJ2-5): DAMVIQNPRYQVTQFGKPVTLSCSQTLNHNVMYWYQQKSSQAPKLLFHYYDKDFNNEADTPDNFQSRRPNTSFCFLDIRSPGLGDTAMYLCATSRDLQQETQYFGPGTRLLVL.

CDR3 sequence reads: CASSWGQANTEAFF. CDR3 bases: TGTGCCAGCAGCTGGGGACAGGCGAACACTGAAGCTTTCTTT. This chain links TRBV7-8 with TRBJ1-1, with 8 nucleotides matching TRBD1. CDR1 is SGHVS and CDR2 is FQNEAQ in the germline V gene. The CDR3 runs 14 residues. The V and J ends lost 4 bases and 1 base, in that order; junction bases with no gene match: 2.